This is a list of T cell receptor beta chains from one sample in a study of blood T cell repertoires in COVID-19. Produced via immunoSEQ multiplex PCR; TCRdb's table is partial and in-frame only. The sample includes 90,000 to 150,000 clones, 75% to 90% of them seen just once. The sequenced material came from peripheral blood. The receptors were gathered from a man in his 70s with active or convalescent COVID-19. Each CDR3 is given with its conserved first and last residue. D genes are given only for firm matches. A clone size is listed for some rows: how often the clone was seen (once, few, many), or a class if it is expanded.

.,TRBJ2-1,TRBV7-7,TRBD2,TGTGCTAGCAGCAACCGGACTAGCGGGAGGGGTGAGCAGTTCTTC,CASSNRTSGRGEQFF
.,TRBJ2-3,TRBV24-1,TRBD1,TGTGCCACCGGGGACAGGAGGGCAGATACGCAGTATTTT,CATGDRRADTQYF
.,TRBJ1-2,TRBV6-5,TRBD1,TGTGCCAGCAGTATGGGGACAGGGGATAACTATGGCTACACCTTC,CASSMGTGDNYGYTF
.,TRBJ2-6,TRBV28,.,TGTGCCACCCTTTTATGGCGTACCGGGGCCAACGTCCTGACTTTC,CATLLWRTGANVLTF
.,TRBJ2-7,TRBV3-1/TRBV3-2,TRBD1,TGTGCCAGCGTGGGACAGGGCGGGTACGAGCAGTACTTC,CASVGQGGYEQYF
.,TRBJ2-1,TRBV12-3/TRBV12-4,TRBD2,TGTGCCAGCAGTTACATAGCGGGGAAGCAGTTCTTC,CASSYIAGKQFF
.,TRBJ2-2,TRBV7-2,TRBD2,TGTGCCAGCAGCTTAGTGGCGGGAGTACACACCGGGGAGCTGTTTTTT,CASSLVAGVHTGELFF
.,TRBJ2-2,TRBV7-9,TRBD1,TGTGCCAGCAGCTTAGCGTGGACAGGGGGTAACACCGGGGAGCTGTTTTTT,CASSLAWTGGNTGELFF
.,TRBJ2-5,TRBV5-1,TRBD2,TGCGCCAGCAGCTTGGAAGGGTTAGCGGGGCAAGAGACCCAGTACTTC,CASSLEGLAGQETQYF
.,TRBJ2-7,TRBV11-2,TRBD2,TGTGCCAGCAGCGACCCCGGGACTAGTAGTCTGGGCGAGCAGTACTTC,CASSDPGTSSLGEQYF
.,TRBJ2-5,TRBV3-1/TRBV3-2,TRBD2,TGTGCCAGCAGTCGAGCGGGAGAAGAGACCCAGTACTTC,CASSRAGEETQYF
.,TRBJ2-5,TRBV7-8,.,TGTGCCAGCAGCCCCGGTAGCGTCAAAGAGACCCAGTACTTC,CASSPGSVKETQYF
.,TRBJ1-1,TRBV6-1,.,TGTGCCAGCATCCTAACCCCCTGGAACACTGAAGCTTTCTTT,CASILTPWNTEAFF
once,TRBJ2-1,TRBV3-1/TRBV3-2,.,TGTGCCAGCAGCCAAGTCGAGGCCAGCGCTGAGCAGTTCTTC,CASSQVEASAEQFF
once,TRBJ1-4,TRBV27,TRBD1,TGTGCCAGCAGTTCACACGTGACAGGGGGGGCTGAAAAACTGTTTTTT,CASSSHVTGGAEKLFF
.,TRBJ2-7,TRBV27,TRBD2,TGTGCCAGCAGCTCCAGGACTAGCGGATACGAGCAGTACTTC,CASSSRTSGYEQYF
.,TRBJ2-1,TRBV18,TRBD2,TGTGCCAGCTCACCACGGGGACTAGCGGGAGGCAATGAGCAGTTCTTC,CASSPRGLAGGNEQFF
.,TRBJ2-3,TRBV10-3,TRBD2,TGTGCCATCAGTGAGCCCGGATCGGGACTAGGTGGTTCCACGCAGTATTTT,CAISEPGSGLGGSTQYF
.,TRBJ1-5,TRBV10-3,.,TGTGCCATCAGTGAGCGGGCAGGGAATCAGCCCCAGCATTTT,CAISERAGNQPQHF
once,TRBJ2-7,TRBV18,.,TGTGCCAGCTCACTCCGGGACACGGAGTTCGAGCAGTACTTC,CASSLRDTEFEQYF
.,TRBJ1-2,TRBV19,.,TGTGCCAGTACCTTCCAGGGTGGGGGCTACACCTTC,CASTFQGGGYTF
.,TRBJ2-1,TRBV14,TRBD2,TGTGCCAGCAGCCGCCTACTAGCGGACTCCTACAATGAGCAGTTCTTC,CASSRLLADSYNEQFF
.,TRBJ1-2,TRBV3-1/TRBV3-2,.,TGTGCCAGCAGCCAACCTCAGGGGCGCGGCTACACCTTC,CASSQPQGRGYTF
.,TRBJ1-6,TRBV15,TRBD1,TGTGCCACCAGCTCCCACAGGGGATCGCCCTATAATTCACCCCTCCACTTT,CATSSHRGSPYNSPLHF
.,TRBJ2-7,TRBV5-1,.,TGCGCCAGCACTGGCGGGTCCTACGAGCAGTACTTC,CASTGGSYEQYF
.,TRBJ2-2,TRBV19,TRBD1,TGTGCCAGTAGTCGACAGGGTCGGCCGAACACCGGGGAGCTGTTTTTT,CASSRQGRPNTGELFF
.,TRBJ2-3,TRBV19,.,TGTGCCAGTAGTCCGTTAATGGGAGTTGGGGATACGCAGTATTTT,CASSPLMGVGDTQYF
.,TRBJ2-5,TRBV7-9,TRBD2,TGTGCCAGCAGCTTAGGGTACCTTAGCGGGACAAGCCAAGAGACCCAGTACTTC,CASSLGYLSGTSQETQYF
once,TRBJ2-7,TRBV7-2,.,TGTGCCAGCAGCTTAGAGGTGGGCTTCTCCTACGAGCAGTACTTC,CASSLEVGFSYEQYF
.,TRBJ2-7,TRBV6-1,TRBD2,TGTGCCAGCAGTGAGACTAGCGGGGTTAACTTC,CASSETSGVNF
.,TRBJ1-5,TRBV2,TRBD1,TGTGCCAGCAGTGAAAGGGGGCTACGCAATCAGCCCCAGCATTTT,CASSERGLRNQPQHF
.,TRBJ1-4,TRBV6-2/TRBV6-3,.,TGTGCCAGCAGCCCTCGAGGGGGTGACACTAATGAAAAACTGTTTTTT,CASSPRGGDTNEKLFF
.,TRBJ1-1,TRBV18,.,TGTGCCAGCTCACCCAGACAGCGAATGAACACTGAAGCTTTCTTT,CASSPRQRMNTEAFF
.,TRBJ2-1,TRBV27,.,TGTGCCAGCGCATTAGGAGGGGGCTGGGAGCAGTTCTTC,CASALGGGWEQFF
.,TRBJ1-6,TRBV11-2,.,TGTGCCTCGTCAGGCAGGGATACTTTCTATAATTCACCCCTCCACTTT,CASSGRDTFYNSPLHF
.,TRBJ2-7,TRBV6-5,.,TGTGCCAGCAGTTTGCGGGACCGAGGACCCTACGAGCAGTACTTC,CASSLRDRGPYEQYF
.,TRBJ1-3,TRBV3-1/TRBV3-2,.,TGTGCCAGCAGCCCGCGGGACCGTGGAAACACCATATATTTT,CASSPRDRGNTIYF
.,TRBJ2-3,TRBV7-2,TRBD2,TGTGCCAGCAGCCCGCGACTAGCGATCACAGATACGCAGTATTTT,CASSPRLAITDTQYF
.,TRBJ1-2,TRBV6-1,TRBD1,TGTGCCAGCAGTGCGCCGGGACAGGGGGCTAACTATGGCTACACCTTC,CASSAPGQGANYGYTF
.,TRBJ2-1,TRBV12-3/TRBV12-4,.,TGTGCCAGCAGTTTCCTCGGTTATGAGCAGTTCTTC,CASSFLGYEQFF
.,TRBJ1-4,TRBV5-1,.,TGCGCCAGCAGCTTCAGAATAGGGGATGAAAAACTGTTTTTT,CASSFRIGDEKLFF
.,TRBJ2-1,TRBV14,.,TGTGCCAGCAGCCAGAAAGGAGCCGTTTTGGGCTCCTACAATGAGCAGTTCTTC,CASSQKGAVLGSYNEQFF
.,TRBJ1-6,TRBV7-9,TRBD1,TGTGCCAGCAGCTCATCACAGGGGGCGTTTTCACCCCTCCACTTT,CASSSSQGAFSPLHF
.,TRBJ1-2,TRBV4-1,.,TGCGCCAGCAGCCAGCGTGAAGACTCCTTCCAGGGTCCCTACACCTTC,CASSQREDSFQGPYTF
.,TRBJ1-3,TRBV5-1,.,TGCGCCAGCTCCCGGGACAACTCTGGAAACACCATATATTTT,CASSRDNSGNTIYF
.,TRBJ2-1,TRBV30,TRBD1,TGTGCCTGGAGTAGCGACAGGGGGCCGTTGGGCTACAATGAGCAGTTCTTC,CAWSSDRGPLGYNEQFF